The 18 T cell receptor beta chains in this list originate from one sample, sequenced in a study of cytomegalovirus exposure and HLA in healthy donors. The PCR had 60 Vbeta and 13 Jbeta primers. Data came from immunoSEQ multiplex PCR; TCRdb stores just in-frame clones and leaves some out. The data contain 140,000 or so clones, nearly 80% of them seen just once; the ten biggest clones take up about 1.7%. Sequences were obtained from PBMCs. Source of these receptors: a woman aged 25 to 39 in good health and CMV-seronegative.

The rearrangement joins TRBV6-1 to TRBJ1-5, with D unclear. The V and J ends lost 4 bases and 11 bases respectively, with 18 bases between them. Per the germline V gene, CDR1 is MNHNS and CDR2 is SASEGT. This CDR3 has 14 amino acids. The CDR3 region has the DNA TGTGCCAGCAGTGCCAGACAAGGTGGTCTGGCCCAGCATTTT. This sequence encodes CASSARQGGLAQHF.

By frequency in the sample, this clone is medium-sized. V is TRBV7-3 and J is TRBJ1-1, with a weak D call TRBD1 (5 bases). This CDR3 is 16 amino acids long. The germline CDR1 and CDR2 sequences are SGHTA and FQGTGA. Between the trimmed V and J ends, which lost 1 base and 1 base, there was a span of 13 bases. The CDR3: CASSLIVLGGNTEAFF. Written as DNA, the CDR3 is TGTGCCAGCAGCTTAATTGTCTTGGGGGGGAACACTGAAGCTTTCTTT.

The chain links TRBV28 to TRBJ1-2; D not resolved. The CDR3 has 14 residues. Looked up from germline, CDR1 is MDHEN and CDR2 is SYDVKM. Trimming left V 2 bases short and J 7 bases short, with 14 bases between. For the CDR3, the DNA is TGTGCCAGCAGTTTAGGGCCCCAGAGGGCTGGCTACACCTTC. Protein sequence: CASSLGPQRAGYTF.

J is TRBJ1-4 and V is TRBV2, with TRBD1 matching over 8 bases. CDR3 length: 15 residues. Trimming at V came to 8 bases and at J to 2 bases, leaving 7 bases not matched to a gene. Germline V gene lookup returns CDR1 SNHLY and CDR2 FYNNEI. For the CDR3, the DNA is TGTGCCAGCGGCGACAGGGGAGAGACTAATGAAAAACTGTTTTTT. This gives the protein CASGDRGETNEKLFF. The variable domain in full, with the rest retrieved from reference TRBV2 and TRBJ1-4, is EPEVTQTPSHQVTQMGQEVILRCVPISNHLYFYWYRQILGQKVEFLVSFYNNEISEKSEIFDDQFSVERPDGSNFTLKIRSTKLEDSAMYFCASGDRGETNEKLFFGSGTQLSVL.

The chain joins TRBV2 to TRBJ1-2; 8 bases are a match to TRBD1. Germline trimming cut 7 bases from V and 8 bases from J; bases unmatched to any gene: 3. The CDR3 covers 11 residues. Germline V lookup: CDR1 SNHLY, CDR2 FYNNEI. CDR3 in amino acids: CASTWTGGYTF. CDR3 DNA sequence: TGTGCCAGCACTTGGACAGGGGGCTACACCTTC.

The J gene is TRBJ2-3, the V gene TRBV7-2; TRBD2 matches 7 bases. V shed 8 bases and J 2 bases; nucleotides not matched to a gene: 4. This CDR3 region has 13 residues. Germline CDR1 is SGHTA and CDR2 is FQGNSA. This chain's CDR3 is CASGEGNTDTQYF. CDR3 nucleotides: TGTGCCAGCGGGGAGGGCAACACAGATACGCAGTATTTT.

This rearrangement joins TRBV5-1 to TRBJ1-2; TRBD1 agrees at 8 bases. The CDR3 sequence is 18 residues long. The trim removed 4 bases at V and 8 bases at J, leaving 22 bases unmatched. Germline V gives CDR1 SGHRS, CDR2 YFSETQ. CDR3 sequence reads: CASSREGGTGFVTAGYTF. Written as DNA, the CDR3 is TGCGCCAGCAGCCGCGAGGGGGGGACAGGATTCGTGACGGCGGGCTACACCTTC.

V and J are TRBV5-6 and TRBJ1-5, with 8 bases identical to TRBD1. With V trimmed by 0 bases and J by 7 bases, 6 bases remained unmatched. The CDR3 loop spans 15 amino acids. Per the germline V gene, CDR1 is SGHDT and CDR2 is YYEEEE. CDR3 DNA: TGTGCCAGCAGCTTGGGGACAGGGTCGAGCCAGCCCCAGCATTTT. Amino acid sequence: CASSLGTGSSQPQHF.

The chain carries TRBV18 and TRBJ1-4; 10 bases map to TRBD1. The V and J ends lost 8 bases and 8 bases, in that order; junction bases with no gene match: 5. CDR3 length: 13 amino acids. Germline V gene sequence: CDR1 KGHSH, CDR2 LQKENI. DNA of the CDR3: TGTGCCAGCACTGGGACAGGGGAAGAAAAACTGTTTTTT. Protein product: CASTGTGEEKLFF. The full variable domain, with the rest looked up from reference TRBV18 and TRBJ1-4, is NAGVMQNPRHLVRRRGQEARLRCSPMKGHSHVYWYRQLPEEGLKFMVYLQKENIIDESGMPKERFSAEFPKEGPSILRIQQVVRGDSAAYFCASTGTGEEKLFFGSGTQLSVL.

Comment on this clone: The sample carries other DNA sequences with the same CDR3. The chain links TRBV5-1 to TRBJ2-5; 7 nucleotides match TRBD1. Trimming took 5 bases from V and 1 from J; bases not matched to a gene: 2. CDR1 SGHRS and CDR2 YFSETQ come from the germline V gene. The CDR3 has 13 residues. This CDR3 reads CASRGTAQETQYF. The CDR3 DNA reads TGCGCCAGCAGAGGGACAGCCCAAGAGACCCAGTACTTC.

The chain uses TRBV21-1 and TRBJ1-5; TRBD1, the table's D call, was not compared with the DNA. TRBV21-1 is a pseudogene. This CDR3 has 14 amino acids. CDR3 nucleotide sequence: TGTGCCACCCAGGACATCTTTAGCAATCAGCCCCAGCATTTT. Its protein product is CATQDIFSNQPQHF.

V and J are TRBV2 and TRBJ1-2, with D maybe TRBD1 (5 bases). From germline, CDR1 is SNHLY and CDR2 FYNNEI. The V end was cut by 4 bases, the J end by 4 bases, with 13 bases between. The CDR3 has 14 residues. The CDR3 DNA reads TGTGCCAGCAGTGGCGACAGCTTTATCTATGGCTACACCTTC. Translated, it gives CASSGDSFIYGYTF.

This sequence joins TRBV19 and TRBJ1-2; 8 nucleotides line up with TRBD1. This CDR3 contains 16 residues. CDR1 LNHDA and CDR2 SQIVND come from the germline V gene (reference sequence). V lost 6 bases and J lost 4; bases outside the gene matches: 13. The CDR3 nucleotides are TGTGCCAGTAGCCAAAGCAGGGGGCGAGTTAGCTATGGCTACACCTTC. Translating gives CASSQSRGRVSYGYTF.

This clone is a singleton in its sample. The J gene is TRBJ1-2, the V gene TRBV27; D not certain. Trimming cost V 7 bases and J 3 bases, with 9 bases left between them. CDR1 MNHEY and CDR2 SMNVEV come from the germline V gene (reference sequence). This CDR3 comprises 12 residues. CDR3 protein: CASMGPHYGYTF. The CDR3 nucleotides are TGTGCCAGCATGGGCCCCCACTATGGCTACACCTTC.

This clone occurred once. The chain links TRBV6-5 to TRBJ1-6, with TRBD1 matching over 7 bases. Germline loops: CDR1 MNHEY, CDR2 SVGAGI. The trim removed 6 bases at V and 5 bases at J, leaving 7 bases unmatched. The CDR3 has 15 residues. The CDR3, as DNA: TGTGCCAGCAGATTGGACAGGAGACATAATTCACCCCTCCACTTT. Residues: CASRLDRRHNSPLHF.

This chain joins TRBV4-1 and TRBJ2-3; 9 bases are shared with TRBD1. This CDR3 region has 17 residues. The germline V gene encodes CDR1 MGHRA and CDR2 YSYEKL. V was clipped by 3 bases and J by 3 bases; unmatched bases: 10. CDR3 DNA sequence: TGCGCCAGCAGCCACGCACCGGGACAGGGTTTTACAGATACGCAGTATTTT. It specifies CASSHAPGQGFTDTQYF.

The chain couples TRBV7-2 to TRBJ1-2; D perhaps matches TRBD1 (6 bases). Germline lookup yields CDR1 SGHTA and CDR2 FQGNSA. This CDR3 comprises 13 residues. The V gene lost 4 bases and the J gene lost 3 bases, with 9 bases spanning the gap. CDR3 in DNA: TGTGCCAGCAGCTCCGGGACATACTATGGCTACACCTTC. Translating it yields CASSSGTYYGYTF.

CDR3 sequence (DNA): TGTGCCAGCAGCAACAGCGGGGGGAAATCCTACGAGCAGTACTTC. Translation gives CASSNSGGKSYEQYF. J is TRBJ2-7 and V is TRBV7-2; TRBD2 aligns across 9 bases. V trimming: 5 bases; J trimming: 1 base; junction bases outside the gene matches: 6. The CDR3 is made up of 15 amino acids. Germline CDR1 reads SGHTA; CDR2 reads FQGNSA.